This entry lists 3 T cell receptor beta chains sequenced from one sample in a study of shared clonotypes between healthy human individuals. Profiled with immunoSEQ multiplex PCR; TCRdb holds only in-frame clones, not every one. This table has millions of clones, approximately 94% appearing once. CD45RO negativity and positive selection for CCR7 defined naive CD8 cells, a population that excluded terminally differentiated effector memory CD45RA+ cells. Sequencing used naive CD8+ T cells sorted from blood. The source is a man in his late teens or twenties in good health.

The J gene is TRBJ1-1, the V gene TRBV28, with D possibly TRBD1 on 6 matching bases. This CDR3 has 13 residues. CDR1 and CDR2 (germline): MDHEN, SYDVKM. Deletions cut 5 bases from V and 4 bases from J, with 11 bases between. The CDR3 DNA reads as TGTGCCAGCAGTATCACAGGGACCACTGAAGCTTTCTTT. Encoded protein: CASSITGTTEAFF.

This chain's CDR3 is CASTEEGENTEAFF. Written as DNA, the CDR3 is TGTGCCAGCACCGAGGAGGGAGAGAACACTGAAGCTTTCTTT. The chain uses TRBV2 and TRBJ1-1; D is undetermined. Per the germline V gene, CDR1 is SNHLY and CDR2 is FYNNEI. Trimming pared 7 bases from V and 1 base from J, leaving 13 bases between. The CDR3 has 14 residues.

This clone appeared a single time. The rearrangement uses TRBV4-1 and TRBJ2-5, with TRBD2 matching over 9 bases. The CDR3 consists of 19 residues. V trimming: 0 bases; J trimming: 0 bases; junction bases outside the gene matches: 11. The germline gives CDR1 MGHRA, CDR2 YSYEKL. Here the CDR3 DNA reads TGCGCCAGCAGCCAAGATCCAGGCGGGCTAGCGGGGTACCAAGAGACCCAGTACTTC. Translated, it gives CASSQDPGGLAGYQETQYF.